This T cell receptor beta chain emerged from a study of blood T cell repertoires in COVID-19. Turning to the study itself: Whether acute or convalescent, the COVID-19 samples came from the United States, Italy and Spain. Sources were T cells, B-cell-depleted T cells, or PBMCs; the material itself was cDNA or gDNA.

Original data processing: The authors estimated nucleated cell counts from reference gene primer amplification. Sequencing was performed with immunoSEQ multiplex PCR; in TCRdb, only in-frame clones are kept and a portion is missing. That table gives V, J and clone size, and the DNA gave D and trimming. The sample records 100,000 to 130,000 clones, over 65% being singletons. The germline V gene has CDR1 MDHEN and CDR2 SYDVKM. Trimming cost V 5 bases and J 4 bases, with 17 bases left between them. This CDR3 contains 15 residues. This clone was observed a handful of times. The specimen sequenced was peripheral blood. The source of this sequence is a woman in her 40s with acute or convalescent COVID-19. The chain uses TRBV28 and TRBJ1-2; D is uncertain. This chain's CDR3 is CASSPSGGLGYGYTF. The CDR3 DNA reads TGTGCCAGCAGTCCCTCGGGAGGGCTGGGCTATGGCTACACCTTC.